The 4 T cell receptor beta chains presented below share a single source sample, sequenced in a study of identical twins. From the 5' RACE reads, TCRdb called clonotypes with MiXCR, one entry per CDR3 protein. The profile shows about 890,000 distinct CDR3 sequences, approximately 13% of them singletons. The same data also went into a second study, on yellow fever vaccine responses in identical twins.

The sample consisted of PBMCs. All receptors derive from a woman aged 18-29 years in good health.

This clonotype was recorded a few times. The chain has TRBV7-6 and TRBJ2-2; weak D call: TRBD2 (6 bases). In germline, CDR1 is SGHVS, CDR2 FNYEAQ. The CDR3 contains 14 residues. The V and J ends lost 1 base and 7 bases respectively, with 10 bases between them. CDR3 sequence reads: CASSLGLEGGELFF. In DNA, the CDR3 is TGTGCCAGCAGCTTAGGACTAGAGGGCGGGGAGCTGTTTTTT. The full variable domain, in which reference TRBV7-6 and TRBJ2-2 provide the parts outside the CDR3, is GAGVSQSPRYKVTKRGQDVALRCDPISGHVSLYWYRQALGQGPEFLTYFNYEAQQDKSGLPNDRFSAERPEGSISTLTIQRTEQRDSAMYRCASSLGLEGGELFFGEGSRLTVL.

The chain uses TRBV11-2 and TRBJ2-1, with 15 bases lining up with TRBD2. The germline V gene encodes CDR1 SGHAT and CDR2 FQNNGV. V lost 7 bases and J lost 4; bases outside the gene matches: 11. This CDR3 comprises 18 residues. CDR3 loop: CASTSGLAGGPTYNEQFF. The CDR3 DNA reads as TGTGCCAGCACTTCGGGACTAGCGGGGGGCCCTACTTACAATGAGCAGTTCTTC.

The chain couples TRBV18 to TRBJ2-3; the D is unclear. The length of the CDR3 is 14 residues. V was shortened by 3 bases and J by 0 bases, with 7 bases between the two germline ends. Germline CDR1 KGHSH, CDR2 LQKENI. CDR3 residues: CASSPQDSTDTQYF. CDR3 DNA sequence: TGTGCCAGCTCACCGCAGGACAGCACAGATACGCAGTATTTT.

V gene TRBV20-1 combines with J gene TRBJ2-2; D not resolved. Germline V gene data show CDR1 as DFQATT and CDR2 as SNEGSKA (reference sequence). Trimming took 5 bases from V and 5 from J, leaving 12 bases between them. The CDR3 contains 13 residues. The CDR3 loop reads CSARRERTGELFF. The DNA of the CDR3 is TGCAGTGCTCGCCGAGAGAGGACCGGGGAGCTGTTTTTT.